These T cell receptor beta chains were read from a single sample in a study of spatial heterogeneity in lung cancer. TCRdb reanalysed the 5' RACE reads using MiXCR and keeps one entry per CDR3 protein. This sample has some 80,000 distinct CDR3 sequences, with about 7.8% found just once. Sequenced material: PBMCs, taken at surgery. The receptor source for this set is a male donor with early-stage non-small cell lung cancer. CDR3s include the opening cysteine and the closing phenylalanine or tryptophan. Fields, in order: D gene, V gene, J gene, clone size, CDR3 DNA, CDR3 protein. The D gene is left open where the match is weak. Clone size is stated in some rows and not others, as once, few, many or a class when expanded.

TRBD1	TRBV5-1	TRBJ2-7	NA	TGCGCCAGCAGACGCGGGACAGGGCCGTACGAGCAGTACTTC	CASRRGTGPYEQYF
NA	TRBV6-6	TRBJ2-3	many	TGTGCCAGCAGTGACGGACAGCCGCTAAGTGATACGCAGTATTTT	CASSDGQPLSDTQYF
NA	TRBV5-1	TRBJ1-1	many	TGCGCCAGCAGCTTGGACCAGGGGACTGAAGCTTTCTTT	CASSLDQGTEAFF
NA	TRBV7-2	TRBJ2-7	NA	TGTGCCAGCAGCTTAGATGAGGGACCCTACGAGCAGTACTTC	CASSLDEGPYEQYF
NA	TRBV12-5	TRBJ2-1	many	TGTGCTAGTGGTTTGGTAGGCGAGCAGTTCTTC	CASGLVGEQFF
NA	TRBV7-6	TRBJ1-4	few	TGTGCCAGCAGCTTACTCAGGGGCGACGAGACAGCTGGGCTGCGAGAACTGTTTTTT	CASSLLRGDETAGLRELFF
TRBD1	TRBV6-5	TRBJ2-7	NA	TGTGCCAACAGTAACGACAGGGTCGGGATCCCGCAGTACTTC	CANSNDRVGIPQYF
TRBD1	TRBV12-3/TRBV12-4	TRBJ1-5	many	TGTGCCAGCAGTGGGACAGGGGTTCAGCCCCAGCATTTT	CASSGTGVQPQHF
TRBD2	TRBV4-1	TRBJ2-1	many	TGCGCCAGCAGCCAAGCGCTAGCGGGCCTAAACAATGAGCAGTTCTTC	CASSQALAGLNNEQFF
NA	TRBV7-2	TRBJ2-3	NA	TGTGCCAGCAGCTTAGCGGGATCCCGCACAGATACGCAGTATTTT	CASSLAGSRTDTQYF
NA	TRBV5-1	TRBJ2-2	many	TGCGCCAGCAGCTTGAGGAGGTTTGAGACCGGGGAGCTGTTTTTT	CASSLRRFETGELFF
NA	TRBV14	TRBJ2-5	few	TGTGCCAGCAGCCAAGTAACCAGGGGAGAGACCCAGTACTTC	CASSQVTRGETQYF
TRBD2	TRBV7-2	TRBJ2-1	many	TGTGCCAGCAGCAATCCCGGGACTAGCGCGACTGAGCAGTTCTTC	CASSNPGTSATEQFF
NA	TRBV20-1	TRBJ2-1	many	TGCAGTGCTAGAGGGCAGTCCTACAATGAGCAGTTCTTC	CSARGQSYNEQFF
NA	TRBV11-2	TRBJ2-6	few	TGTGCCAGCAGACGACAGAACTCTGGGGCCAACGTCCTGACTTTC	CASRRQNSGANVLTF
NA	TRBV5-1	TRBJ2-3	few	TGCGCCAGCAGCCCCCAGGGAGATACGCAGTATTTT	CASSPQGDTQYF
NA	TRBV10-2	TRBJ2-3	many	TGCGCCAGCAGTGAAATGAGGGGTAGCACAGATACGCAGTATTTT	CASSEMRGSTDTQYF
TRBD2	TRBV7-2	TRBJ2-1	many	TGTGCCAGCAGCTTAGTACCAGGGACTAGCAATGAGCAGTTCTTC	CASSLVPGTSNEQFF
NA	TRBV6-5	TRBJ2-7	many	TGTGCCAGCAGTTACTTTCGGGGACCTGGCTACGAGCAGTACTTC	CASSYFRGPGYEQYF
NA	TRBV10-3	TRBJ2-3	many	TGTGCCATCAGTGGGGCCGAGCGGGCGAGCACAGATACGCAGTATTTT	CAISGAERASTDTQYF
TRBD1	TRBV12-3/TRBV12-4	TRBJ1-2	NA	TGTGCCAGCAGTTTAGCCATGACAGGGTCCACCTTC	CASSLAMTGSTF
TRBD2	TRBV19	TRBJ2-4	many	TGTGCCAGTAGTCTATGGGGGACTAGCGGGAGAGGGGTCGCAGCCAAAAACATTCAGTACTTC	CASSLWGTSGRGVAAKNIQYF
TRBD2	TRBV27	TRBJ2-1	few	TGTGCCAGCAGTTTTCTCCCAGCGGGGAACAATGAGCAGTTCTTC	CASSFLPAGNNEQFF
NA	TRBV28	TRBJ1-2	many	TGTGCCAGCAGTTCCCCTCGAGGCTACACCTTC	CASSSPRGYTF
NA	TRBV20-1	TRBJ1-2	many	TGCAGTGCTAGAGCGGCTACCGTTCAGGCACCTAACTATGGCTACACCTTC	CSARAATVQAPNYGYTF
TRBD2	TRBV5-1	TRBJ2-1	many	TGCGCCAGCAGCTTTGGGACTAGCGGGAATGAGCAGTTCTTC	CASSFGTSGNEQFF
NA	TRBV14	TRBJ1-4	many	TGTGCCAGCAGCCAAGACAGTAGTAAACTGTTTTTT	CASSQDSSKLFF